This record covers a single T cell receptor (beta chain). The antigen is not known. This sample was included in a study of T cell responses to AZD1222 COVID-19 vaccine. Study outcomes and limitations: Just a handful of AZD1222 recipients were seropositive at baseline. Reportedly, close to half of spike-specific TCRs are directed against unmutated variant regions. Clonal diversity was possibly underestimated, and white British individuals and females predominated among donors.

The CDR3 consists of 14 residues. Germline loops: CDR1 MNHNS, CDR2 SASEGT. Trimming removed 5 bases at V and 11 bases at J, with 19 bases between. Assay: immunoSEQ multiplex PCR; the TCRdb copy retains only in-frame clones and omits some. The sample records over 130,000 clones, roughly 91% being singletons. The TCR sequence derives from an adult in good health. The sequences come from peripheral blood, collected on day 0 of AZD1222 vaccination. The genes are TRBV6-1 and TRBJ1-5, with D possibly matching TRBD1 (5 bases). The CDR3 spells CASSPAPDRSAQHF. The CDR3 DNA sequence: TGTGCCAGCAGTCCAGCCCCCGACAGAAGCGCCCAGCATTTT.